This T cell receptor beta chain came from a study of cytomegalovirus exposure and HLA in healthy donors. Findings of the study overall: As a later analysis showed, a missense DCLRE1C variant was linked to trimming of TCR beta V- and J-genes.

This CDR3 contains 15 residues. A note on this clone: Its target is not known.

13 Jbeta primers and 60 Vbeta primers were used for the PCR. The assay was immunoSEQ multiplex PCR, and TCRdb's table has in-frame clones only and misses some. The table includes tens of thousands of clones, roughly 87% detected once. Sequenced input: PBMCs. This chain connects TRBV21-1 to TRBJ2-1; TRBD1 is taken as the D call from the table, unchecked against the DNA. TRBV21-1 is a documented pseudogene. This TCR was recovered from a female donor in good health and CMV-seronegative. CDR3 sequence (DNA): TGTGCCAGCAGCAAAGCGGTGACAGCTAACAATGAGCAGTTCTTC. This translates into CASSKAVTANNEQFF.